Many counts were recorded for the clone carrying this T cell receptor beta chain. What it recognizes is unknown. TCRdb analysed the 5' RACE reads with MiXCR anew, one entry per CDR3 protein. This sample carries about 520,000 distinct CDR3 sequences, roughly 21% of them seen once, and the ten largest clones take about 0.91%. The source of the sample is a study of identical twins. General study findings and limits: Low generation-probability sequences were in excess among twin-shared out-of-frame alpha sequences.

This CDR3 is built from 16 residues. V was cut by 2 bases and J by 0 bases, with 12 bases left in between. CDR1 and CDR2 (germline): SGHDT, YYEEEE. These data also featured in a second study, about T cells expressing NK-cell markers.

What was sequenced was CD4+ T cells sorted from blood. The sequence came from a young woman in good health. The chain links TRBV5-6 to TRBJ2-1; possible D gene TRBD2, 5 bases. As DNA, the CDR3 is TGTGCCAGCAGCTTAAGGACTGCTAGCTCCTACAATGAGCAGTTCTTC. Translation gives CASSLRTASSYNEQFF. The full variable domain, its missing parts supplied by reference TRBV5-6 and TRBJ2-1, is DAGVTQSPTHLIKTRGQQVTLRCSPKSGHDTVSWYQQALGQGPQFIFQYYEEEERQRGNFPDRFSGHQFPNYSSELNVNALLLGDSALYLCASSLRTASSYNEQFFGPGTRLTVL.